The 17 T cell receptor beta chains reported below all come from one sample, sequenced in a study of regulatory T cells in long-lasting Graves disease. Building of the TCR beta libraries involved iRepertoire HTBI primers and Arm-PCR of CDR3 regions. TCRdb reprocessed the multiplex PCR reads with MiXCR, giving one entry per CDR3 protein. The sample lists 400,000 to 650,000 distinct CDR3 sequences, about 16% seen once, with about 25% in the top ten. The time point is: newly diagnosed GD, antithyroid drugs for less than 3 months. Preparation of the TCR library used RNA extracted from PBMCs. The same specimen was also included in a second study, on T cells in Graves' hyperthyroidism and ophthalmopathy.

This material consisted of peripheral blood mononuclear cells (PBMCs), taken at new diagnosis, from a patient treated with antithyroid drugs. These receptors originate from a woman aged 40-65 years with Graves disease.

This clonotype was seen repeatedly, ten times or more. The V gene is TRBV7-9, the J gene TRBJ1-4, with D uncertain. Trimming took 0 bases from V and 7 from J, leaving 6 bases between them. Germline V lookup: CDR1 SEHNR, CDR2 FQNEAQ (reference sequence). The CDR3 consists of 13 residues. The CDR3 DNA follows: TGTGCCAGCAGCTTAGCCACGAGTGAAAAACTGTTTTTT. Its translation is CASSLATSEKLFF.

V and J are TRBV5-4 and TRBJ1-1; D might be TRBD1 (5 bases). V shed 4 bases and J shed 10 bases, with 20 bases lying between them. The CDR3 has 14 amino acids. Germline V gives CDR1 SGHNT, CDR2 YYREEE (reference sequence). CDR3 sequence reads: CASSPGEVGLGAFF. DNA of the CDR3: TGTGCCAGCAGCCCGGGGGAGGTCGGGTTGGGAGCTTTCTTT.

This sequence joins TRBV30 and TRBJ2-1; D might be TRBD2 (7 bases). The CDR3 covers 14 residues. CDR1 and CDR2 from the germline V gene are GTSNPN and SVGIG (reference sequence). V was trimmed by 2 bases and J by 9 bases, leaving 17 bases between them. The CDR3 protein is CAWSWGGGAGEQFF. The CDR3 nucleotides are TGTGCCTGGAGTTGGGGGGGGGGGGCCGGTGAGCAGTTCTTC.

In its sample, this clonotype was seen a few times. V and J are TRBV28 and TRBJ2-7; TRBD1 matches at 10 bases. This CDR3 region has 16 residues. V lost 6 bases, J lost 4 bases, and 12 bases stayed unmatched. CDR1 MDHEN and CDR2 SYDVKM come from the germline V gene. CDR3 in amino acids: CASSPAWTGGSYEQYF. Here the CDR3 DNA reads TGTGCCAGCAGCCCGGCCTGGACAGGGGGTAGTTACGAGCAGTACTTC.

This clonotype was detected a few times. This chain connects TRBV9 to TRBJ1-1, with 7 bases fitting TRBD1. CDR3 size: 15 residues. Unmatched junction bases numbered 5, after V lost 3 bases and J lost 0 bases. Looked up from germline, CDR1 is SGDLS and CDR2 is YYNGEE. The DNA for the CDR3 is TGTGCCAGCAGCGATGGACAGGCCCTGAACACTGAAGCTTTCTTT. Translated: CASSDGQALNTEAFF.

CDR3 bases: TGTGCCAGCAGCCAAGAAGGGGGATCCTCTGGAAACACCATATATTTT. The encoded protein is CASSQEGGSSGNTIYF. The chain carries TRBV7-9 and TRBJ1-3; D perhaps matches TRBD1 (6 bases). V lost 5 bases and J lost 0, with 14 bases in between. The germline CDR1 and CDR2 sequences are SEHNR and FQNEAQ (reference sequence). The CDR3 is 16 residues long.

This clonotype was counted many times. This sequence joins TRBV29-1 and TRBJ1-4; no reliable D call. Trimming pared 4 bases from V and 3 bases from J, leaving 6 bases between. Germline V gene sequence: CDR1 SQVTM, CDR2 ANQGSEA. The CDR3 consists of 12 residues. In nucleotides, the CDR3 is TGCAGCGTTGCCAGACCTAATGAAAAACTGTTTTTT. It codes for CSVARPNEKLFF.

In this sample, this clonotype turned up a few times. The chain uses TRBV2 and TRBJ2-7; D gene unclear. CDR1 SNHLY and CDR2 FYNNEI come from the germline V gene. V lost 6 bases, J lost 4 bases, and 10 bases lay in between. The CDR3 runs to 12 residues. The CDR3 is CASRKNSYEQYF. As DNA, the CDR3 is TGTGCCAGCAGAAAGAACAGTTACGAGCAGTACTTC. The complete variable domain, with remaining parts taken from reference TRBV2 and TRBJ2-7, reads EPEVTQTPSHQVTQMGQEVILRCVPISNHLYFYWYRQILGQKVEFLVSFYNNEISEKSEIFDDQFSVERPDGSNFTLKIRSTKLEDSAMYFCASRKNSYEQYFGPGTRLTVT.

The V gene is TRBV11-2, the J gene TRBJ2-1; 12 bases fit TRBD2. Per the germline V gene, CDR1 is SGHAT and CDR2 is FQNNGV. The CDR3 contains 17 residues. V trimming: 7 bases; J trimming: 2 bases; junction bases outside the gene matches: 9. The CDR3 here is CASTKGLAGGPYNEQFF. The CDR3, as DNA: TGTGCCAGCACCAAGGGGCTAGCGGGGGGGCCCTACAATGAGCAGTTCTTC.

This chain joins TRBV2 and TRBJ1-4; no clear D. The V end was cut by 3 bases, the J end by 3 bases, with 11 bases between. This CDR3 comprises 15 residues. The germline gives CDR1 SNHLY, CDR2 FYNNEI. CDR3 bases: TGTGCCAGCAGTGAGGGCAGTCTGCCTAATGAAAAACTGTTTTTT. Amino acids: CASSEGSLPNEKLFF. Combining the CDR3 with reference TRBV2 and TRBJ1-4 gives the whole variable domain EPEVTQTPSHQVTQMGQEVILRCVPISNHLYFYWYRQILGQKVEFLVSFYNNEISEKSEIFDDQFSVERPDGSNFTLKIRSTKLEDSAMYFCASSEGSLPNEKLFFGSGTQLSVL.

This clonotype has a count of ten or more. The rearrangement joins TRBV6-1 to TRBJ1-1; 10 bases fit TRBD1. Losses at the gene ends were 3 bases for V and 4 bases for J; bases not matched to a gene: 5. Germline V gives CDR1 MNHNS, CDR2 SASEGT. The length of the CDR3 is 15 residues. The CDR3 spells CASSERGTGATEAFF. The CDR3 DNA sequence: TGTGCCAGCAGTGAGCGAGGGACAGGGGCCACTGAAGCTTTCTTT.

The chain uses TRBV12-3 or TRBV12-4 and TRBJ2-2, with D perhaps matching TRBD1 (6 bases). The CDR3 has 16 amino acids. V was pared by 2 bases and J by 2 bases, with 12 bases between. The CDR3 loop is CASSLNGQRNTGELFF. The CDR3 nucleotides are TGTGCCAGCAGTTTAAACGGACAGCGAAACACCGGGGAGCTGTTTTTT.

The CDR3 loop is CSAYPGYGGNQPQHF. CDR3 sequence (DNA): TGCAGTGCTTACCCGGGTTACGGGGGCAATCAGCCCCAGCATTTT. J is TRBJ1-5 and V is TRBV20-1; D unresolved. The CDR3 spans 15 residues. V was shortened by 5 bases and J by 2 bases, with 16 bases between the two germline ends. Germline V lookup: CDR1 DFQATT, CDR2 SNEGSKA (reference sequence).

At least ten counts were recorded for this clonotype. This chain's CDR3 is CASSSLRVGNGYTF. As DNA, the CDR3 is TGCGCCAGCAGTTCCCTCAGGGTCGGAAATGGCTACACCTTC. The chain uses TRBV5-1 and TRBJ1-2; TRBD1 might be the D (5 bases). This CDR3 spans 14 amino acids. CDR1 and CDR2 from the germline V gene are SGHRS and YFSETQ. Trimming removed 5 bases at V and 6 bases at J, with 17 bases between.

This clonotype appeared many times. The chain employs TRBV27 and TRBJ2-2; no reliable D call. The CDR3 runs 16 residues. With 5 bases removed from V and 1 base from J, the gap between germline ends came to 14 bases. Germline V gives CDR1 MNHEY, CDR2 SMNVEV (reference sequence). The CDR3 protein is CASSRNVGLNTGELFF. The CDR3 DNA reads as TGTGCCAGCAGTCGCAACGTGGGCCTGAACACCGGGGAGCTGTTTTTT.

The rearrangement uses TRBV27 and TRBJ1-4; D is possibly TRBD1 (6 bases). The CDR3 covers 15 residues. Germline values: CDR1 MNHEY, CDR2 SMNVEV (reference sequence). V lost 4 bases to trimming and J lost 7 bases, with 16 bases between them. The chain's CDR3 is CASSSDRLGTEKLFF. DNA of the CDR3: TGTGCCAGCAGTTCGGACAGATTAGGGACTGAAAAACTGTTTTTT.

This chain connects TRBV2 to TRBJ2-7; tentatively, D is TRBD1 (5 bases). Trimming took 7 bases from V and 8 from J, leaving 15 bases between them. Looked up from germline, CDR1 is SNHLY and CDR2 is FYNNEI. The CDR3 length is 12 residues. CDR3 loop: CASTADSPKQYF. As DNA, the CDR3 is TGTGCCAGCACCGCAGACAGTCCAAAGCAGTACTTC. Using reference TRBV2 and TRBJ2-7 for the parts outside the CDR3, the full variable domain is EPEVTQTPSHQVTQMGQEVILRCVPISNHLYFYWYRQILGQKVEFLVSFYNNEISEKSEIFDDQFSVERPDGSNFTLKIRSTKLEDSAMYFCASTADSPKQYFGPGTRLTVT.